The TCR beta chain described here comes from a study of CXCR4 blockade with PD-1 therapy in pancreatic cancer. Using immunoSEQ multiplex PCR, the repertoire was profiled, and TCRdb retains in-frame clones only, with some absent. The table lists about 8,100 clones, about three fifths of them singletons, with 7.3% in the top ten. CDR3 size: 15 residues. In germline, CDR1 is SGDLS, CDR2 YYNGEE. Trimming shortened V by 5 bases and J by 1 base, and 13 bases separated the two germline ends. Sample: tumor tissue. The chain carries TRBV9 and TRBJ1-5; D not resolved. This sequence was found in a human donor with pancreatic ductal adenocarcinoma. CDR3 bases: TGTGCCAGCAGTGAAACGGTGTTGAGCAATCAGCCCCAGCATTTT. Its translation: CASSETVLSNQPQHF. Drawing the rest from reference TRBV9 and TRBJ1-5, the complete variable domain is DSGVTQTPKHLITATGQRVTLRCSPRSGDLSVYWYQQSLDQGLQFLIQYYNGEERAKGNILERFSAQQFPDLHSELNLSSLELGDSALYFCASSETVLSNQPQHFGDGTRLSIL.